This entry concerns a single T cell receptor (beta chain). What it binds is not known. These data belong to a study of cytomegalovirus exposure and HLA in healthy donors. About the study: Of 398 genotyped donors, approximately 80% clustered with self-reported Caucasian donors.

PCR used 60 Vbeta primers and 13 Jbeta primers. Original handling: Unique TCR beta chains totaled some 78 million in a later count, with some 10 million of them shared. Sequencing was performed with immunoSEQ multiplex PCR; in TCRdb, only in-frame clones are kept and a portion is missing. V, J and clone size were drawn from that table, and D and trimming were deduced from the DNA. This sample carries approximately 150,000 clones, more than 75% of them seen once, and the ten largest clones take 1.5% to 2%. General study points: Association with HLA alleles at 0.05 false discovery rate was found for roughly 17,000 TCR beta sequences in a later analysis. It was 164 TCR beta chains that were listed as cytomegalovirus-associated.

Sequenced input: PBMCs. This receptor was taken from a man aged 35-49 years in good health and CMV-seronegative.

The CDR3, as DNA: TGTGCCAGCAACCCAGGGGAATATAGCAATCAGCCCCAGCATTTT. It codes for CASNPGEYSNQPQHF. The V and J genes are TRBV6-1 and TRBJ1-5; D is perhaps TRBD1 (6 bases). V lost 7 bases, J lost 0 bases, and 13 bases lay in between. Germline V lookup: CDR1 MNHNS, CDR2 SASEGT. The CDR3 length is 15 residues.